These 7 T cell receptor beta chains originate from one sample sequenced in a study of Graves' ophthalmopathy and Graves' hyperthyroidism. Amplified material comprised TCR beta CDR3 regions derived from RNA transcripts. After a first-round RT-PCR with HTBI primers, a second-round multiplex PCR was run. One entry per CDR3 protein results from TCRdb running MiXCR on the multiplex PCR reads. This sample has some 1.1 million distinct CDR3 sequences, with approximately 35% found just once. The sample was peripheral blood or thyroid tissue (not recorded which). Every receptor here comes from an adult man with Graves' hyperthyroidism.

This clonotype was seen at least ten times. The V call is TRBV24-1, the J call TRBJ2-5; D gene ambiguous. V was trimmed by 9 bases and J by 7 bases, leaving 14 bases between them. This CDR3 spans 12 amino acids. Per the germline V gene, CDR1 is KGHDR and CDR2 is SFDVKD. CDR3 amino acids: CATAATGGTQYF. The CDR3 DNA reads as TGTGCCACCGCCGCAACTGGTGGGACCCAGTACTTC.

This clonotype was seen a few times. The chain links TRBV12-3 or TRBV12-4 to TRBJ2-7; TRBD1 matches 11 bases. The J segment lost 4 bases and the V segment lost 7 bases, leaving 9 bases of the junction unmatched. The CDR3 spans 15 residues. The CDR3 spells CASTAMGQGGYEQYF. DNA of the CDR3: TGTGCCAGCACTGCTATGGGACAGGGGGGATACGAGCAGTACTTC.

As regards this clonotype: A much larger clone differs from this one at a single base, so this may be a read error. This chain links TRBV4-3 with TRBJ1-1, with D maybe TRBD1 (6 bases). The CDR3 has 15 amino acids. Trimming removed 0 bases at V and 6 bases at J, with 14 bases between. CDR1 is LGHNA and CDR2 is YSLEER in the germline V gene. The CDR3 is CASSQDGKGGAEAFF. As DNA, the CDR3 is TGCGCCAGCAGCCAAGACGGGAAGGGGGGCGCTGAAGCTTTCTTT.

This chain connects TRBV7-8 to TRBJ2-7, with D maybe TRBD1 (7 bases). Trimming stripped 1 base from V and 2 bases from J, with 12 bases between. The CDR3 is made up of 15 amino acids. The germline gives CDR1 SGHVS, CDR2 FQNEAQ. CDR3 in amino acids: CASSLGVRGAYEQYF. CDR3 nucleotides: TGTGCCAGCAGCTTAGGAGTCAGGGGGGCCTACGAGCAGTACTTC.

The J gene is TRBJ1-4, the V gene TRBV28; the D gene is possibly TRBD1 (6 bases). Trimming cost V 6 bases and J 1 base, with 12 bases left between them. This CDR3 is 15 amino acids long. Germline values: CDR1 MDHEN, CDR2 SYDVKM. For the CDR3, the DNA is TGTGCCAGCAGGACACAGGGAGAAACTAATGAAAAACTGTTTTTT. The encoded protein is CASRTQGETNEKLFF.

CDR3 region: CASSLGGKVIAQYF. In DNA, the CDR3 is TGCGCCAGCAGCTTGGGGGGTAAGGTGATAGCCCAGTACTTC. The chain couples TRBV5-1 to TRBJ2-5; the D is unclear. Germline V gene lookup returns CDR1 SGHRS and CDR2 YFSETQ. The CDR3 is 14 residues long. The V end was cut by 0 bases, the J end by 9 bases, with 15 bases between.

J is TRBJ2-7 and V is TRBV5-1; unclear D gene. The CDR3 is made up of 14 amino acids. The ends were cut back, 4 bases at V and 3 bases at J, with 14 bases in the middle. Looked up from germline, CDR1 is SGHRS and CDR2 is YFSETQ. CDR3 in amino acids: CASSPDNDRYEQYF. In DNA form, the CDR3 reads TGCGCCAGCAGCCCGGATAATGATCGCTACGAGCAGTACTTC.